Sequencing of this TCR beta chain was carried out in a study of graft-versus-host responses after intestinal transplantation. At the level of the study: Anti-thymocyte globulin was used for induction in all recipients, who then took tacrolimus and steroids for about 3 years.

Assay used: immunoSEQ multiplex PCR; TCRdb lists only in-frame clones, some missing. The table lists 35,000 to 50,000 clones, over 90% of them singletons, with under 25% in the top ten. CDR1 and CDR2 (germline): SGHNT, YENEEA. Trimming removed 5 bases at V and 1 base at J, with 9 bases between. The CDR3 has 13 residues. Study outcomes and limitations: GvH clones appeared in recipient marrow, some first in ileum or blood. With peak circulating GvH clone levels came an association with early post-transplant HvG declines. Allograft graft-versus-host to host-versus-graft clonal ratios ran high in patients with graft-donor T cell macrochimerism.

With regard to this clone: Its target is not known.

This TCR was sampled from a human donor who was the organ donor for an intestinal transplant. Here the sequenced sample was unstimulated CD8+ T cells sorted from spleen or lymph node cells, taken before transplant. The chain links TRBV11-3 to TRBJ2-7; weak D call: TRBD1 (5 bases). The CDR3 reads CASSLGASYEQYF. The DNA for the CDR3 is TGTGCCAGCAGCCTAGGGGCGTCCTACGAGCAGTACTTC.